Listed here are 11 T cell receptor beta chains from one sample, sequenced in a study of blood T cell repertoires in COVID-19. The assay was immunoSEQ multiplex PCR, and TCRdb's table has in-frame clones only and misses some. The sample carries about 170,000 clones, roughly nine tenths recorded once. Sequencing input: peripheral blood. Receptors were obtained from a man between 65 and 85 years old with acute or convalescent COVID-19.

The chain recombines TRBV28 with TRBJ1-1; perhaps TRBD1 as D (5 bases). CDR3 length: 13 residues. Germline lookup yields CDR1 MDHEN and CDR2 SYDVKM. V lost 7 bases, J lost 10 bases, and 19 bases lay in between. The CDR3 loop reads CASIENGRALAFF. The CDR3 DNA sequence: TGTGCCAGCATCGAGAACGGCAGGGCCTTAGCTTTCTTT.

The chain is built from TRBV2 and TRBJ1-5; D ambiguous. Germline-derived CDR1 and CDR2 are SNHLY and FYNNEI. V gave up 5 bases and J gave up 7 bases, with 18 bases separating them. The CDR3 consists of 15 residues. The CDR3 nucleotides are TGTGCCAGCAGTCCCCTCACCCCTTCGGGGCAGCCCCAGCATTTT. Translating it yields CASSPLTPSGQPQHF.

The genes are TRBV3-1 (or the pseudogene TRBV3-2) and TRBJ2-5; 7 nucleotides agree with TRBD1. This CDR3 has 14 residues. The V gene end was trimmed by 5 bases and the J gene end by 4 bases; junction bases not matched to a gene: 7. Per the germline V gene, CDR1 is LGHDT and CDR2 is YNNKEL (reference sequence). CDR3 protein: CASSYTGDPETQYF. The DNA of the CDR3 is TGTGCCAGCAGCTACACAGGGGACCCAGAGACCCAGTACTTC.

The V call is TRBV7-8, the J call TRBJ2-3; D might be TRBD1 (6 bases). The germline V gene has CDR1 SGHVS and CDR2 FQNEAQ. V was cut by 5 bases and J by 1 base, with 13 bases left in between. The CDR3 covers 15 residues. CDR3 in DNA: TGTGCCAGCAGCGCCCGACAGGACGGCACAGATACGCAGTATTTT. Protein product: CASSARQDGTDTQYF.

The V call is TRBV28, the J call TRBJ2-5, with 8 bases aligning to TRBD2. The CDR3 contains 14 residues. In germline, CDR1 is MDHEN, CDR2 SYDVKM. The J segment lost 5 bases and the V segment lost 11 bases, leaving 13 bases of the junction unmatched. CDR3 amino acids: CASSGGAKGETQYF. CDR3 nucleotide sequence: TGTGCCTCCTCCGGGGGGGCTAAGGGGGAGACCCAGTACTTC.

J is TRBJ1-2 and V is TRBV11-1, with a possible D match to TRBD1 (5 bases). The V gene's germline CDR1 is SGHAT and CDR2 FQDESV (reference sequence). V was shortened by 6 bases and J by 7 bases, with 12 bases between the two germline ends. CDR3 length equals 12 residues. DNA of the CDR3: TGTGCCAGCAGTTGGCAGGGAAGTGGCTACACCTTC. It encodes CASSWQGSGYTF.

This clone was seen just once. This rearrangement joins TRBV28 to TRBJ2-7; weak D call: TRBD1 (6 bases). Germline V gene sequence: CDR1 MDHEN, CDR2 SYDVKM. The CDR3 sequence is 17 residues long. Trimming took 6 bases from V and 0 from J, leaving 21 bases between them. CDR3 loop: CASRQGKHAVSSYEQYF. The CDR3 coding sequence is TGTGCCAGCAGACAGGGAAAACACGCCGTGAGCTCCTACGAGCAGTACTTC.

CDR3 protein: CASSLGGGRLNTEAFF. The CDR3 DNA reads as TGTGCCAGCAGCTTAGGGGGGGGCAGGTTGAACACTGAAGCTTTCTTT. The chain recombines TRBV11-3 with TRBJ1-1, with D possibly being TRBD1 (6 bases). The CDR3 runs 16 residues. Germline V gene lookup returns CDR1 SGHNT and CDR2 YENEEA. The ends were cut back, 1 base at V and 0 bases at J, with 12 bases in the middle.

V and J are TRBV5-1 and TRBJ1-5, with D hard to call. The CDR3 is 13 residues long. Per the germline V gene, CDR1 is SGHRS and CDR2 is YFSETQ. The V end lost 5 bases, the J end lost 7 bases, and 13 bases lay between the germline ends. As DNA, the CDR3 is TGCGCCAGCAGGAGAGAGGGCTTGCAGCCCCAGCATTTT. The encoded protein is CASRREGLQPQHF.

This clone was seen a single time. The chain employs TRBV5-1 and TRBJ2-3; D is unresolved. The CDR3 extends over 14 amino acids. CDR1 SGHRS and CDR2 YFSETQ come from the germline V gene. The ends were cut back, 0 bases at V and 6 bases at J, with 11 bases in the middle. Here the CDR3 reads CASSLGSDKDTQYF. CDR3 in DNA: TGCGCCAGCAGCTTGGGTTCAGACAAGGATACGCAGTATTTT.

The chain uses TRBV12-3 or TRBV12-4 and TRBJ2-1, with D hard to call. Trimming stripped 6 bases from V and 2 bases from J, with 5 bases between. The CDR3 has 12 residues. The DNA of the CDR3 is TGTGCCAGCAGAGCAACCTACAATGAGCAGTTCTTC. This sequence encodes CASRATYNEQFF.